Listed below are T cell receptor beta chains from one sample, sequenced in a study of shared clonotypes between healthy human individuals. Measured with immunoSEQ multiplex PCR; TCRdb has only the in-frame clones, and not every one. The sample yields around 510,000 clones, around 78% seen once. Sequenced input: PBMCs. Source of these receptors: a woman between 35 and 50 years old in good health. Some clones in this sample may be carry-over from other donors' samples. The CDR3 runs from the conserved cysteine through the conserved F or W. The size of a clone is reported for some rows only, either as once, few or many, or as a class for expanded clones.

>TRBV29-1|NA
CSVLIVSGPYEQYF
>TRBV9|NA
CASSPGGGTYNEQFF
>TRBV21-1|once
CASSRTSGSADTQYF
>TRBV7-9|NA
CASSQDGGSGTDTQYF
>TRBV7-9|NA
CASSFAGSGQPQHF
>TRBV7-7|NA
CASSPPMGNTEAFF
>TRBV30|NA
CACSTGQNQPQHF
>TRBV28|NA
CASGHTGELFF
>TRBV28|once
CASSWTSGSETQYF
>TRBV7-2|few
CASSRTAAAFF
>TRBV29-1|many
CSVVRGNMNTEAFF
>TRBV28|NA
CASSLRDRGRAFF
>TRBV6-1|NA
CASEEGGIRSYEQYF
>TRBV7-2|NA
CASSLGGGGGTDTQYF
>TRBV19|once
CASSILAGARYEQYF
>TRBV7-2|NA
CASSLVRRRSYEQYF
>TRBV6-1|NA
CASRQVADSGTQYF
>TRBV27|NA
CASSWGQGAGELFF
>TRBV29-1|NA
CSVSQGATYEQYF
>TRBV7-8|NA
CASSLARLAGGETGELFF
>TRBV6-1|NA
CASSARGTGGPTDTQYF
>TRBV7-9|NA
CASSLGTGVETQYF
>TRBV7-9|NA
CASSLKPKVQETQYF
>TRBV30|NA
CAWDREGGNTIYF
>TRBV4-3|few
CASSQVGGTGIYEQFF
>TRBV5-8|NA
CASSLDRGDEKLFF
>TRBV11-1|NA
CASSLEGRGEKLFF
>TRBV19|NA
CASSMSGVGETQYF
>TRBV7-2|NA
CASSIAGSSWTARYEQYF
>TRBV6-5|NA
CASSYRRTRNTEAFF
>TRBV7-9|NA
CASSANRGYGYTF
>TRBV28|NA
CASSLISGLAGPSNYNEQFF
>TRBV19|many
CAAKGAVGTDTQYF
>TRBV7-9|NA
CASSPWVAGGPSNNEQFF
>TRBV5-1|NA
CASSLGNSGTYEQYF
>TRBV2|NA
CASGGTQYF
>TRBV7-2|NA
CASSLGLEGVYNEQFF
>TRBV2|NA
CASNQDRGGTEAFF
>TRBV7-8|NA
CASTQNRNTIYF
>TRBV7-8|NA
CASSSGLAEQYF
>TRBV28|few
CASRLGGAGNQPQHF